Listed below are T cell receptor beta chains from one sample, sequenced in a study of CD8 T cell repertoires and HIV-1 epitope variants. The data were produced by immunoSEQ multiplex PCR, yet TCRdb's version contains in-frame clones alone and is incomplete. The table records under 5,500 clones, 66% of them present only once. Their antigens remain unidentified. Sequenced input: cultured CD8+ T cells derived from PBMCs. The receptors shown here come from a male donor with HIV. CDR3s include the opening cysteine and the closing phenylalanine or tryptophan. Each record gives: CDR3 length, clone size, J gene, D gene, V gene, CDR3 protein, CDR3 DNA. The D gene is left open where the match is weak. Size is omitted from some rows. Given values are once, few, many or a class for expanded clones.

cdr3_length: 15
clone_size: medium-sized
j_call: TRBJ2-2
d_call: TRBD2
v_call: TRBV27
cdr3_aa: CARKLAGRNTGELFF
cdr3_nt: TGTGCCAGGAAGCTAGCGGGGAGGAACACCGGGGAGCTGTTTTTT

cdr3_length: 13
clone_size: NA
j_call: TRBJ2-5
d_call: NA
v_call: TRBV19
cdr3_aa: CASSIFVQETQYF
cdr3_nt: TGTGCCAGTAGTATCTTCGTACAAGAGACCCAGTACTTC

cdr3_length: 11
clone_size: few
j_call: TRBJ1-1
d_call: NA
v_call: TRBV29-1
cdr3_aa: CSVEGSTEAFF
cdr3_nt: TGCAGCGTTGAGGGCAGCACTGAAGCTTTCTTT

cdr3_length: 14
clone_size: NA
j_call: TRBJ1-1
d_call: NA
v_call: TRBV27
cdr3_aa: CASSLKGYGREAFF
cdr3_nt: TGTGCCAGCAGTTTAAAAGGCTATGGCAGGGAAGCTTTCTTT

cdr3_length: 16
clone_size: NA
j_call: TRBJ2-3
d_call: TRBD2
v_call: TRBV2
cdr3_aa: CASSVRTSGGTDTQYF
cdr3_nt: TGTGCCAGCAGTGTTAGGACTAGCGGGGGCACAGATACGCAGTATTTT

cdr3_length: 17
clone_size: few
j_call: TRBJ2-4
d_call: NA
v_call: TRBV27
cdr3_aa: CASSLLTTGRDSNIQYF
cdr3_nt: TGTGCCAGCAGTTTACTCACCACCGGACGGGACTCGAACATTCAGTACTTC

cdr3_length: 16
clone_size: NA
j_call: TRBJ1-1
d_call: NA
v_call: TRBV21-1
cdr3_aa: CASSRKLYTIRTEAFF
cdr3_nt: TGTGCCAGCAGCAGAAAATTATACACAATTCGCACTGAAGCTTTCTTT

cdr3_length: 14
clone_size: NA
j_call: TRBJ1-5
d_call: NA
v_call: TRBV4-2
cdr3_aa: CASSQGVGNQPQHF
cdr3_nt: TGTGCCAGCAGCCAGGGAGTGGGCAATCAGCCCCAGCATTTT

cdr3_length: 15
clone_size: NA
j_call: TRBJ1-1
d_call: NA
v_call: TRBV9
cdr3_aa: CASSDRGGVNTEAFF
cdr3_nt: TGTGCCAGCAGCGACCGGGGGGGAGTGAACACTGAAGCTTTCTTT

cdr3_length: 16
clone_size: NA
j_call: TRBJ2-2
d_call: TRBD2
v_call: TRBV28
cdr3_aa: CASSPLAGAGTGELFF
cdr3_nt: TGTGCCAGCAGCCCGCTAGCGGGGGCGGGGACCGGGGAGCTGTTTTTT

cdr3_length: 18
clone_size: NA
j_call: TRBJ2-2
d_call: TRBD2
v_call: TRBV27
cdr3_aa: CASSFGLAVLGNTGELFF
cdr3_nt: TGTGCCAGCAGTTTTGGGCTAGCGGTTCTCGGCAACACCGGGGAGCTGTTTTTT

cdr3_length: 13
clone_size: once
j_call: TRBJ2-7
d_call: NA
v_call: TRBV15
cdr3_aa: CATSPSWGVGQYF
cdr3_nt: TGTGCCACCAGCCCGTCCTGGGGGGTGGGGCAGTACTTC

cdr3_length: 15
clone_size: NA
j_call: TRBJ2-7
d_call: NA
v_call: TRBV11-3
cdr3_aa: CASSLRAAGHYEQYF
cdr3_nt: TGTGCCAGCAGCTTAAGGGCAGCAGGCCACTACGAGCAGTACTTC

cdr3_length: 13
clone_size: NA
j_call: TRBJ2-2
d_call: NA
v_call: TRBV9
cdr3_aa: CASSVDSTGELFF
cdr3_nt: TGTGCCAGCAGCGTAGACAGCACCGGGGAGCTGTTTTTT

cdr3_length: 15
clone_size: NA
j_call: TRBJ2-7
d_call: NA
v_call: TRBV19
cdr3_aa: CASSMVAGSAYEQYF
cdr3_nt: TGTGCCAGTAGTATGGTGGCGGGGAGCGCCTACGAGCAGTACTTC

cdr3_length: 16
clone_size: few
j_call: TRBJ2-7
d_call: TRBD2
v_call: TRBV10-1
cdr3_aa: CASSESTSGDHYEQYF
cdr3_nt: TGCGCCAGCAGTGAGTCGACTAGCGGGGATCACTACGAGCAGTACTTC

cdr3_length: 16
clone_size: NA
j_call: TRBJ2-1
d_call: TRBD2
v_call: TRBV2
cdr3_aa: CASSEVRAGAYNEQFF
cdr3_nt: TGTGCCAGCAGTGAAGTTCGAGCGGGGGCTTATAATGAGCAGTTCTTC

cdr3_length: 15
clone_size: NA
j_call: TRBJ2-7
d_call: NA
v_call: TRBV14
cdr3_aa: CASSPGPNIPYEQYF
cdr3_nt: TGTGCCAGCAGCCCGGGACCCAATATTCCCTACGAGCAGTACTTC

cdr3_length: 15
clone_size: NA
j_call: TRBJ2-1
d_call: TRBD1
v_call: TRBV5-4
cdr3_aa: CASSSPGGDYNEQFF
cdr3_nt: TGTGCCAGCAGCTCACCAGGGGGCGACTACAATGAGCAGTTCTTC

cdr3_length: 13
clone_size: NA
j_call: TRBJ2-1
d_call: TRBD2
v_call: TRBV19
cdr3_aa: CASKKREFDEQFF
cdr3_nt: TGTGCCAGTAAAAAGCGGGAGTTCGATGAGCAGTTCTTC

cdr3_length: 13
clone_size: few
j_call: TRBJ1-2
d_call: NA
v_call: TRBV6-5
cdr3_aa: CASTSNAGYGYTF
cdr3_nt: TGTGCCAGCACCTCGAACGCGGGGTATGGCTACACCTTC

cdr3_length: 16
clone_size: NA
j_call: TRBJ2-3
d_call: TRBD1
v_call: TRBV27
cdr3_aa: CASSLSGTGLKDTQYF
cdr3_nt: TGTGCCAGCAGTTTATCGGGGACAGGTCTCAAAGATACGCAGTATTTT

cdr3_length: 15
clone_size: NA
j_call: TRBJ1-3
d_call: NA
v_call: TRBV28
cdr3_aa: CASSPPRGTGNTIYF
cdr3_nt: TGTGCCAGCAGTCCCCCACGGGGGACGGGAAACACCATATATTTT

cdr3_length: 15
clone_size: NA
j_call: TRBJ1-1
d_call: NA
v_call: TRBV19
cdr3_aa: CASSIHLGVGTEAFF
cdr3_nt: TGTGCCAGTAGTATCCACTTGGGGGTTGGCACTGAAGCTTTCTTT

cdr3_length: 17
clone_size: NA
j_call: TRBJ1-3
d_call: NA
v_call: TRBV6-1
cdr3_aa: CASSEALPSNQGNTIYF
cdr3_nt: TGTGCCAGCAGTGAAGCGCTTCCCTCAAACCAGGGAAACACCATATATTTT

cdr3_length: 15
clone_size: NA
j_call: TRBJ1-2
d_call: NA
v_call: TRBV4-1
cdr3_aa: CASSQESGMGYGYTF
cdr3_nt: TGCGCCAGCAGCCAAGAGTCGGGGATGGGCTATGGCTACACCTTC

cdr3_length: 15
clone_size: NA
j_call: TRBJ2-3
d_call: NA
v_call: TRBV28
cdr3_aa: CASILGGGGTDTQYF
cdr3_nt: TGTGCCAGCATCCTTGGGGGGGGCGGCACAGATACGCAGTATTTT

cdr3_length: 13
clone_size: few
j_call: TRBJ1-1
d_call: TRBD1
v_call: TRBV5-4
cdr3_aa: CASSQQGGTEAFF
cdr3_nt: TGTGCCAGCAGCCAGCAGGGGGGCACTGAAGCTTTCTTT

cdr3_length: 16
clone_size: NA
j_call: TRBJ2-7
d_call: NA
v_call: TRBV19
cdr3_aa: CASSIYSGGASYEQYF
cdr3_nt: TGTGCCAGTAGTATTTATTCTGGAGGAGCGAGCTACGAGCAGTACTTC

cdr3_length: 15
clone_size: once
j_call: TRBJ2-1
d_call: NA
v_call: TRBV9
cdr3_aa: CASSVAWGTYNEQFF
cdr3_nt: TGTGCCAGCAGCGTAGCTTGGGGGACCTACAATGAGCAGTTCTTC

cdr3_length: 18
clone_size: NA
j_call: TRBJ1-1
d_call: NA
v_call: TRBV14
cdr3_aa: CASSQEGLDVGVNTEAFF
cdr3_nt: TGTGCCAGCAGCCAAGAAGGGTTGGACGTAGGTGTGAACACTGAAGCTTTCTTT

cdr3_length: 14
clone_size: NA
j_call: TRBJ2-7
d_call: NA
v_call: TRBV19
cdr3_aa: CASSIGHLTYEQYF
cdr3_nt: TGTGCCAGTAGTATAGGACACCTAACCTACGAGCAGTACTTC

cdr3_length: 15
clone_size: NA
j_call: TRBJ2-5
d_call: NA
v_call: TRBV7-2
cdr3_aa: CASSSIPILTETQYF
cdr3_nt: TGTGCCAGCAGCTCGATTCCGATTTTGACAGAGACCCAGTACTTC

cdr3_length: 16
clone_size: NA
j_call: TRBJ2-3
d_call: NA
v_call: TRBV5-6
cdr3_aa: CASSLGAGMGQDTQYF
cdr3_nt: TGTGCCAGCAGCTTGGGGGCTGGGATGGGCCAAGATACGCAGTATTTT

cdr3_length: 14
clone_size: NA
j_call: TRBJ1-2
d_call: TRBD1
v_call: TRBV6-6
cdr3_aa: CASSPQGGADGYTF
cdr3_nt: TGTGCCAGCAGCCCTCAAGGGGGCGCGGATGGCTACACCTTC

cdr3_length: 12
clone_size: NA
j_call: TRBJ1-3
d_call: NA
v_call: TRBV4-3
cdr3_aa: CASSQGVNTIYF
cdr3_nt: TGCGCCAGCAGCCAGGGGGTAAACACCATATATTTT

cdr3_length: 13
clone_size: few
j_call: TRBJ2-2
d_call: NA
v_call: TRBV29-1
cdr3_aa: CSVEAQNTGELFF
cdr3_nt: TGCAGCGTTGAAGCCCAGAACACCGGGGAGCTGTTTTTT

cdr3_length: 12
clone_size: NA
j_call: TRBJ2-5
d_call: NA
v_call: TRBV18
cdr3_aa: CASSPRGETQYF
cdr3_nt: TGTGCCAGCTCCCCCCGGGGGGAGACCCAGTACTTC

cdr3_length: 14
clone_size: NA
j_call: TRBJ2-1
d_call: NA
v_call: TRBV19
cdr3_aa: CATSTDPILDEQFF
cdr3_nt: TGTGCCACCAGTACGGATCCCATCCTCGATGAGCAGTTCTTC

cdr3_length: 13
clone_size: few
j_call: TRBJ1-2
d_call: TRBD1
v_call: TRBV16
cdr3_aa: CASSLGTASGYTF
cdr3_nt: TGTGCCAGCAGCCTCGGGACAGCCTCGGGCTACACCTTC

cdr3_length: 16
clone_size: NA
j_call: TRBJ2-3
d_call: NA
v_call: TRBV27
cdr3_aa: CASSFRVADSTDTQYF
cdr3_nt: TGTGCCAGCAGTTTCAGGGTGGCAGACTCCACAGATACGCAGTATTTT

cdr3_length: 17
clone_size: NA
j_call: TRBJ1-1
d_call: NA
v_call: TRBV9
cdr3_aa: CASSSPRGRRVTGEAFF
cdr3_nt: TGTGCCAGCAGCTCCCCCCGCGGTAGGCGAGTGACGGGTGAAGCTTTCTTT

cdr3_length: 12
clone_size: medium-sized
j_call: TRBJ2-2
d_call: NA
v_call: TRBV28
cdr3_aa: CASSLETGELFF
cdr3_nt: TGTGCCAGCAGTTTAGAGACCGGGGAGCTGTTTTTT

cdr3_length: 18
clone_size: NA
j_call: TRBJ1-5
d_call: TRBD1
v_call: TRBV4-2
cdr3_aa: CASSPGQGLEYFNQPQHF
cdr3_nt: TGTGCCAGCAGCCCGGGACAGGGGTTAGAATATTTCAATCAGCCCCAGCATTTT

cdr3_length: 14
clone_size: NA
j_call: TRBJ2-5
d_call: TRBD2
v_call: TRBV10-3
cdr3_aa: CAISEYSGQETQYF
cdr3_nt: TGTGCCATCAGTGAATATAGCGGGCAAGAGACCCAGTACTTC

cdr3_length: 15
clone_size: NA
j_call: TRBJ2-7
d_call: TRBD2
v_call: TRBV7-3
cdr3_aa: CASSLTGGVDYEQYF
cdr3_nt: TGTGCCAGCAGCTTAACGGGGGGGGTAGACTACGAGCAGTACTTC

cdr3_length: 14
clone_size: NA
j_call: TRBJ1-5
d_call: NA
v_call: TRBV13
cdr3_aa: CASSFRRVGQPQHF
cdr3_nt: TGTGCCAGCAGCTTCAGGAGGGTAGGGCAGCCCCAGCATTTT

cdr3_length: 14
clone_size: NA
j_call: TRBJ2-5
d_call: TRBD1
v_call: TRBV11-1
cdr3_aa: CASSLNRGTETQYF
cdr3_nt: TGTGCCAGCAGTCTTAACAGGGGCACAGAGACCCAGTACTTC

cdr3_length: 14
clone_size: NA
j_call: TRBJ2-1
d_call: NA
v_call: TRBV18
cdr3_aa: CASSPETNYNEQFF
cdr3_nt: TGTGCCAGCTCACCCGAGACAAACTACAATGAGCAGTTCTTC

cdr3_length: 13
clone_size: NA
j_call: TRBJ2-5
d_call: TRBD1
v_call: TRBV27
cdr3_aa: CASRGTGQETQYF
cdr3_nt: TGTGCCAGCCGGGGGACAGGTCAAGAGACCCAGTACTTC

cdr3_length: 12
clone_size: NA
j_call: TRBJ1-1
d_call: NA
v_call: TRBV27
cdr3_aa: CASSLGGAEAFF
cdr3_nt: TGTGCCAGCAGTTTAGGGGGGGCTGAAGCTTTCTTT

cdr3_length: 14
clone_size: NA
j_call: TRBJ2-1
d_call: TRBD2
v_call: TRBV5-5
cdr3_aa: CASSPWTSPNEQFF
cdr3_nt: TGTGCCAGCAGCCCCTGGACTAGCCCCAATGAGCAGTTCTTC

cdr3_length: 14
clone_size: NA
j_call: TRBJ2-5
d_call: NA
v_call: TRBV7-2
cdr3_aa: CASSLDQGVETQYF
cdr3_nt: TGTGCCAGCAGCTTAGATCAGGGAGTTGAGACCCAGTACTTC